What follows is one T cell receptor (beta chain) and its context. Its antigen remains unidentified. No much larger clone is present one base from it, and per-base qualities are unavailable. The CDR3, from cysteine to phenylalanine, totals 15 residues. The CDR3 DNA has 45 bases and is translated from base 1. The data originate from a study of early stage breast cancer tumors (dated by TCRdb to about 2017). With respect to the entire study: Of the roughly 15 invasive breast tumors, about a dozen were found to be estrogen receptor-positive, progesterone receptor-positive and HER2-negative. About 65% of the 12 ER+/PR+/HER2- tumors were invasive ductal carcinomas, while the other four were invasive lobular carcinomas. A total of 2,651,842 templates, representing approximately 1,100,000 unique clonotypes, were detected across all samples. On average, each sample had 9.5 to 10-fold read coverage.

Each sample was amplified as two independent genomic DNA replicates: roughly 0.5 ug for blood and roughly 1.4 ug for tumor or normal breast. TCRB sequencing of genomic DNA was carried out with the ImmunoSeq Intro kit according to the manufacturer's instructions. For absolute quantification, the approximately 32-cycle multiplex PCR included proprietary primers along with spike-in control sequences. An 87-bp fragment spanning the CDR3 and flanking V and J genes was sequenced with single-end 150-bp reads. Each lane of an Illumina MiSeq running version 3.0 chemistry carried seven multiplexed samples, with two replicates apiece. Processing in the source paper ran as follows. Raw data were processed by the vendor's proprietary pipeline, with both replicates merged into one result per sample. A clonotype was defined as productive rearrangements that share the same V-gene family, CDR3 amino acid sequence and J-gene segment. Clonality was calculated as 1 minus the normalized Shannon entropy (Pielou evenness) of TCRB abundances. To estimate T cell density, the total number of templates was divided by the number of input cells, which was inferred from the amount of DNA input. Recon, run with its default parameters, was used to estimate overall repertoire diversity and clonality. A clonotype was considered tumor-enriched if its abundance in tumor exceeded 0.1% and was at least 32-fold higher than its abundance in normal breast. Sourced from immuneACCESS, this table was stored by TCRdb with only in-frame sequences that have V and J called. A share of the clones is absent; for the studies checked, an unresolved V gene accounts for under half, and the remainder has no known explanation. The D gene and trimming were derived from the DNA, and the V and J assignments and clone size from that table. The sample profile shows around 25,000 clones; 65% to 75% of them were found once. The ten largest account for just under 10% of the sample.

Broader findings and caveats from the paper: Tumors showed around 2.7-fold higher T cell density and higher clonality than adjacent normal breast tissue. Enriched TCRB sequences shared across patients were mostly commonly generated sequences, unlikely to play an important role in the tumor microenvironment. Bulk genomic DNA sequencing of unsorted cells missed chain pairing and functional markers such as CD4, CD8 and FOXP3. Because the cohort was small, a breakdown by tumor subtype could not be done. Greater similarity was observed between blood and normal breast repertoires than between blood and tumor repertoires, and tumor was distinguished from normal in about 85% of the 16 patients when each tissue was compared with blood.

Dicing about 18-50 mg of tumor tissue typically produced more than 2.5 ug of DNA. The study profiled bulk TCR beta-chain repertoires in matched peripheral blood, tumor and adjacent normal breast tissue taken from more than 15 patients with early-stage breast cancer. After resection, tumor tissue identified by eye was cut out and put into prechilled RNAlater. Tumor tissue (about 19-50 mg) was diced and homogenized in RLTplus buffer with beta-mercaptoethanol and antifoaming agent using a TissueLyser II. Genomic DNA was extracted with the Qiagen AllPrep DNA/RNA Mini kit. This sequence uses TRBV1 and TRBJ2-1; the table calls TRBD2, which could not be checked here. TRBV1 constitutes a pseudogene. The receptor was isolated from a person aged 55 to 69 with breast cancer. Sequencing was done on a sample of breast tumor tissue. The nucleotide sequence is given as TGCACCAGCAGCCAAGGACTAGCAGGTTACAATGAGCAGTTCTTC. It encodes CTSSQGLAGYNEQFF.